This TCR beta chain comes out of a study of monozygotic twins with inflammatory bowel disease. TCRdb re-called the 5' RACE reads and gives one entry per CDR3 protein, without DNA. In total, the table holds some 100,000 distinct CDR3 sequences. Study observations and caveats: Relative clonotype sharing with others was diminished in IBD patients versus healthy twins, particularly with disease activity. Immunosuppressive treatments were not uniform, and this may have added variability to patient repertoires. IBD patients carried less diverse TCRbeta repertoires (inverse Simpson) than healthy co-twins.

About this clonotype: Its antigen is as yet unknown.

This CDR3 is built from 11 residues. Sequenced: blood. The sequence was obtained from a human donor with ulcerative colitis or Crohn's disease, or a healthy co-twin of an affected twin (not recorded which). The gene calls are TRBV12-3 or TRBV12-4 and TRBJ2-7; the D call from TCRdb, TRBD2, cannot be confirmed without DNA. This CDR3 is CASSREAGQYF.